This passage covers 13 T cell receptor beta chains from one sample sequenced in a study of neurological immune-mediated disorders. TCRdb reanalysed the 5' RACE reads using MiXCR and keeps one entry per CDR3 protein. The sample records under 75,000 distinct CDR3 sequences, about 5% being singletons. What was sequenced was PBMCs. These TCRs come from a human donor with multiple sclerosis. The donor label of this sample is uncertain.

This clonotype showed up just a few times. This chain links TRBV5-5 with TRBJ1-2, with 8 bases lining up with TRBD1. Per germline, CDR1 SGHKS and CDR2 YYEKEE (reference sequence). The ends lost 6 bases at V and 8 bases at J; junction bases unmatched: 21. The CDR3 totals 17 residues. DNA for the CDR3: TGTGCCAGCACCTCCGGAGGGGCAGGGGGCTATTTGAGGGGCTACACCTTC. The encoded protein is CASTSGGAGGYLRGYTF.

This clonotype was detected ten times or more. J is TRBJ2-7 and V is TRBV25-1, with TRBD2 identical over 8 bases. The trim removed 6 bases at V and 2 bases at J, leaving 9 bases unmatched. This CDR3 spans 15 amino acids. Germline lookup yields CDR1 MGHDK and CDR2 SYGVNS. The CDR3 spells CASSVGLDKTYEQYF. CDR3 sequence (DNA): TGTGCCAGCAGCGTGGGACTAGACAAGACCTACGAGCAGTACTTC.

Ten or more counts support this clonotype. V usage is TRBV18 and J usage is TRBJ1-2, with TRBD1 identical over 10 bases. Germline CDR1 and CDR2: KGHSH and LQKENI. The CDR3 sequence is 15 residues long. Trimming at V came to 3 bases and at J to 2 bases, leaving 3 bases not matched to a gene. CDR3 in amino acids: CASSPGQGGNYGYTF. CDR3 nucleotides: TGTGCCAGCTCACCTGGACAGGGGGGCAACTATGGCTACACCTTC.

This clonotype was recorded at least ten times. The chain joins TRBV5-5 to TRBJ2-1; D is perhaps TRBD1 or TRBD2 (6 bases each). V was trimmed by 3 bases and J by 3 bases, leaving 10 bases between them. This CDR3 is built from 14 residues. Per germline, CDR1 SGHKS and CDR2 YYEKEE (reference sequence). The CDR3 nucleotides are TGTGCCAGCAGCTCGGGGGCCAGCTACAATGAGCAGTTCTTC. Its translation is CASSSGASYNEQFF.

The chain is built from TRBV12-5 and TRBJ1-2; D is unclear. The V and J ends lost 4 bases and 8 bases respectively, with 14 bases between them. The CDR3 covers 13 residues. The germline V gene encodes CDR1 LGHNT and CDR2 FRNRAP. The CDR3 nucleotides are TGTGCTAGTGGTTCCTGGGGATTCGGAGGCTACACCTTC. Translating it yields CASGSWGFGGYTF.

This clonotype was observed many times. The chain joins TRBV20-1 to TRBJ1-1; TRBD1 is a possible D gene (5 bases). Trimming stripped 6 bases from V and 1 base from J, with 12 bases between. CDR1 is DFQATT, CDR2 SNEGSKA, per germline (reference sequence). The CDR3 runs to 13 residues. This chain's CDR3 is CSARQRANTEAFF. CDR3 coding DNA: TGCAGTGCCAGACAGAGGGCGAACACTGAAGCTTTCTTT.

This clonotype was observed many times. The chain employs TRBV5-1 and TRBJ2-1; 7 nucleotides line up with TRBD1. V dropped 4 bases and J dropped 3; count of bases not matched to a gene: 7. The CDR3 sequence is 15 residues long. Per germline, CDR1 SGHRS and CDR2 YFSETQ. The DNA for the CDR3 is TGCGCCAGCAGCCTTCAAAACAGGGGCTACAATGAGCAGTTCTTC. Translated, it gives CASSLQNRGYNEQFF.

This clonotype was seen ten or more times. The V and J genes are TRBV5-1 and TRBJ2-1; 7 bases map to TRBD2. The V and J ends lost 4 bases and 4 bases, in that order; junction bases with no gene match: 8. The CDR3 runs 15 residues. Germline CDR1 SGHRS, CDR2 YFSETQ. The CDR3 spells CASSGGGTHYNEQFF. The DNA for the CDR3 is TGCGCCAGCAGCGGGGGGGGGACCCATTACAATGAGCAGTTCTTC. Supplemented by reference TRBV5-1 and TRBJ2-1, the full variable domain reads KAGVTQTPRYLIKTRGQQVTLSCSPISGHRSVSWYQQTPGQGLQFLFEYFSETQRNKGNFPGRFSGRQFSNSRSEMNVSTLELGDSALYLCASSGGGTHYNEQFFGPGTRLTVL.

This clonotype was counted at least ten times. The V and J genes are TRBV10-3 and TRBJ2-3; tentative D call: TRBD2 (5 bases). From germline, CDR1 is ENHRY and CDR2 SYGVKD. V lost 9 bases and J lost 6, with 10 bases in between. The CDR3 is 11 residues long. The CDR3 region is CAISWEDTQYF. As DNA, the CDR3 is TGTGCCATTAGTTGGGAGGATACGCAGTATTTT.

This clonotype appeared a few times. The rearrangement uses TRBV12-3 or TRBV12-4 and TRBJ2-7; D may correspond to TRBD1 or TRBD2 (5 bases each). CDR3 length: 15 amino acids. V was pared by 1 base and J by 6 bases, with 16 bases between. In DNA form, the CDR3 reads TGTGCCAGCAGTTTAGGGGGACCGTTCCCCTCCGAGCAGTACTTC. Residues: CASSLGGPFPSEQYF.

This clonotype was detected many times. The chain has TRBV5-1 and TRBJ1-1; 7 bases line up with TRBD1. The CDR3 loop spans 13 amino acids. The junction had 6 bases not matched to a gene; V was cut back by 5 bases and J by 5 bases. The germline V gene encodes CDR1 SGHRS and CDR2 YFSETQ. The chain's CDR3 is CASRPAGGTEAFF. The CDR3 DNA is TGCGCCAGCAGGCCGGCAGGGGGAACTGAAGCTTTCTTT. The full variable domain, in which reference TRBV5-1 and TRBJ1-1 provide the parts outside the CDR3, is KAGVTQTPRYLIKTRGQQVTLSCSPISGHRSVSWYQQTPGQGLQFLFEYFSETQRNKGNFPGRFSGRQFSNSRSEMNVSTLELGDSALYLCASRPAGGTEAFFGQGTRLTVV.

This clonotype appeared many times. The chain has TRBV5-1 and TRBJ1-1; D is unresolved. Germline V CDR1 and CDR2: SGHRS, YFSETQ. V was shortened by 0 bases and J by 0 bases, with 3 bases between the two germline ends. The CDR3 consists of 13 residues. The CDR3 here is CASSLVLNTEAFF. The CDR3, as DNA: TGCGCCAGCAGCTTGGTCTTGAACACTGAAGCTTTCTTT.

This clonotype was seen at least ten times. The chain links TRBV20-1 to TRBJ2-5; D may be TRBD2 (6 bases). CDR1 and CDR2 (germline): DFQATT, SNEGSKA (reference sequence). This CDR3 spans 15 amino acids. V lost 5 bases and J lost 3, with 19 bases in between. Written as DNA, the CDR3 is TGCAGTGCTGTGCGGGGACCTGGCATGAAAGAGACCCAGTACTTC. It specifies CSAVRGPGMKETQYF.